These 29 T cell receptor beta chains were sequenced from one sample in a study of blood T cell repertoires in COVID-19. The assay was immunoSEQ multiplex PCR, and TCRdb's table has in-frame clones only and misses some. Of 65,000 to 75,000 clones detected, about 80% appear once; the ten largest clones hold 4.5% to 5.5%. The sample was peripheral blood. These receptors came from a woman aged 60-75 years with acute or convalescent COVID-19.

J is TRBJ2-5 and V is TRBV29-1; 8 bases are shared with TRBD2. This CDR3 has 14 residues. In germline, CDR1 is SQVTM, CDR2 ANQGSEA. V lost 3 bases, J lost 4 bases, and 7 bases stayed unmatched. Here the CDR3 DNA reads TGCAGCGTTGATGTTAGCGGGGTGCGAGAGACCCAGTACTTC. It translates to CSVDVSGVRETQYF.

This chain uses TRBV10-3 with TRBJ2-7; TRBD1 agrees at 11 bases. This CDR3 spans 14 amino acids. From germline, CDR1 is ENHRY and CDR2 SYGVKD. J was trimmed by 4 bases and V by 10 bases; bases with no gene match: 9. The CDR3: CATRGQGEFYEQYF. Written as DNA, the CDR3 is TGTGCCACCCGGGGACAGGGGGAATTTTACGAGCAGTACTTC.

This clone was recorded once. V usage is TRBV12-5 and J usage is TRBJ2-7, with 11 bases identical to TRBD1. CDR1 and CDR2 from the germline V gene are LGHNT and FRNRAP. The V gene end was trimmed by 5 bases and the J gene end by 4 bases; junction bases not matched to a gene: 7. The CDR3 consists of 15 residues. In DNA form, the CDR3 reads TGTGCTAGTGGTCCCTGGGACAGGGGGGTTTACGAGCAGTACTTC. It translates to CASGPWDRGVYEQYF.

The V call is TRBV6-2 or TRBV6-3, the J call TRBJ2-3; D may be TRBD2 (5 bases). This CDR3 region has 14 residues. The V gene's germline CDR1 is MNHEY and CDR2 SVGEGT. V was shortened by 2 bases and J by 8 bases, with 14 bases between the two germline ends. As DNA, the CDR3 is TGTGCCAGCAGTTACGGGTGGACTGTAGGTACGCAGTATTTT. This gives the protein CASSYGWTVGTQYF.

This clone has a handful of counts. This chain connects TRBV2 to TRBJ2-5; 12 nucleotides align to TRBD2. The germline gives CDR1 SNHLY, CDR2 FYNNEI. This CDR3 has 19 amino acids. J lost 0 bases, V lost 0 bases, and 8 bases had no gene match. The CDR3 DNA reads TGTGCCAGCAGTGAAGCGTGGCTAGCGGGGGGGCCGGACCAAGAGACCCAGTACTTC. This gives the protein CASSEAWLAGGPDQETQYF.

This sequence joins TRBV5-1 and TRBJ2-2; 13 bases match TRBD2. The CDR3 extends over 16 amino acids. V was clipped by 1 base and J by 4 bases; unmatched bases: 1. Germline CDR1 SGHRS, CDR2 YFSETQ. The chain's CDR3 is CASSLRLAGGTGELFF. CDR3 DNA sequence: TGCGCCAGCAGCTTGAGACTAGCGGGGGGCACCGGGGAGCTGTTTTTT.

This chain joins TRBV29-1 and TRBJ2-5; D is unclear. V was cut by 7 bases and J by 2 bases, with 14 bases left in between. The V gene's germline CDR1 is SQVTM and CDR2 ANQGSEA. This CDR3 has 13 amino acids. CDR3 protein: CSGGLTEQETQYF. Here the CDR3 DNA reads TGCAGCGGCGGATTGACGGAACAAGAGACCCAGTACTTC.

This chain uses TRBV20-1 with TRBJ2-5, with D perhaps TRBD1 (6 bases). Per the germline V gene, CDR1 is DFQATT and CDR2 is SNEGSKA (reference sequence). With 3 bases removed from V and 6 bases from J, the gap between germline ends came to 14 bases. The CDR3 has 13 residues. The DNA for the CDR3 is TGCAGTGCTAGTTGGCGAGGGACAAAGACCCAGTACTTC. Encoded protein: CSASWRGTKTQYF.

The chain uses TRBV27 and TRBJ1-1; 8 bases map to TRBD1. The CDR3 has 16 residues. CDR1 is MNHEY and CDR2 is SMNVEV in the germline V gene (reference sequence). V lost 5 bases to trimming and J lost 5 bases; unmatched junction nucleotides: 13. The CDR3 DNA sequence: TGTGCCAGCAGTGCCGAACCACAGGGGGTTGAAACTGAAGCTTTCTTT. Translation gives CASSAEPQGVETEAFF.

The V call is TRBV6-1, the J call TRBJ1-5, with D possibly TRBD1 on 5 matching bases. V was shortened by 3 bases and J by 3 bases, with 12 bases between the two germline ends. The germline gives CDR1 MNHNS, CDR2 SASEGT. This CDR3 is 15 amino acids long. CDR3 nucleotide sequence: TGTGCCAGCAGTGAGTCTGACAGATACAATCAGCCCCAGCATTTT. This sequence encodes CASSESDRYNQPQHF.

The chain combines TRBV4-1 with TRBJ1-1; D gene ambiguous. The V gene's germline CDR1 is MGHRA and CDR2 YSYEKL. V dropped 0 bases and J dropped 1 base, with 6 bases sitting between them. The CDR3 loop spans 14 amino acids. The CDR3 here is CASSQDPGNTEAFF. Here the CDR3 DNA reads TGCGCCAGCAGCCAAGATCCCGGGAACACTGAAGCTTTCTTT.

The V gene is TRBV5-1, the J gene TRBJ1-1; D might be TRBD1 (5 bases). Trimming removed 3 bases from V and 0 bases from J, with 12 bases in between. The CDR3 consists of 15 residues. Germline V gene lookup returns CDR1 SGHRS and CDR2 YFSETQ. CDR3 residues: CASSSGGKMNTEAFF. Here the CDR3 DNA reads TGCGCCAGCAGCTCGGGGGGTAAAATGAACACTGAAGCTTTCTTT.

This chain joins TRBV3-1 (or the pseudogene TRBV3-2) and TRBJ1-1; D not resolved. V shed 0 bases and J shed 4 bases, with 12 bases lying between them. CDR1 is LGHDT, CDR2 YNNKEL, per germline (reference sequence). The CDR3 extends over 15 amino acids. CDR3 in DNA: TGTGCCAGCAGCCAAGACCCGGGAGCTCGCACTGAAGCTTTCTTT. It is translated as CASSQDPGARTEAFF.

This clone was counted a single time. The rearrangement links TRBV30 to TRBJ2-2; TRBD2 aligns across 12 bases. CDR3 length: 14 residues. With V trimmed by 2 bases and J by 8 bases, 3 bases remained unmatched. Germline loops: CDR1 GTSNPN, CDR2 SVGIG (reference sequence). CDR3 loop: CAWSWTSGAGELFF. The CDR3 nucleotides are TGTGCCTGGAGTTGGACTAGCGGGGCAGGGGAGCTGTTTTTT.

The chain combines TRBV5-1 with TRBJ2-3; 7 bases line up with TRBD2. The CDR3 extends over 16 amino acids. Germline CDR1 SGHRS, CDR2 YFSETQ. V shed 4 bases, J shed 1 base, and the junction held 9 bases outside the gene matches. CDR3 in amino acids: CASSTGAAGGTDTQYF. The CDR3 DNA reads TGCGCCAGCAGCACGGGTGCGGCGGGAGGCACAGATACGCAGTATTTT.

The CDR3 DNA sequence: TGTGCCAGCAGCCAAGAAGCTGGGATCGGGGGCGAGCAGTACTTC. The encoded protein is CASSQEAGIGGEQYF. This chain links TRBV3-1 (or the pseudogene TRBV3-2) with TRBJ2-7; D is perhaps TRBD2 (6 bases). There are 15 residues in the CDR3. Germline CDR1 is LGHDT and CDR2 is YNNKEL (reference sequence). V was clipped by 0 bases and J by 6 bases, with 15 bases between them.

This chain joins TRBV9 and TRBJ1-1, with D maybe TRBD1 (6 bases). Germline assignment: CDR1 SGDLS and CDR2 YYNGEE. Between the trimmed V and J ends, which lost 2 bases and 5 bases, there was a span of 22 bases. The CDR3 is 17 amino acids. This CDR3 is CASSVGGARGYGTEAFF. DNA of the CDR3: TGTGCCAGCAGCGTTGGGGGCGCGAGGGGGTACGGAACTGAAGCTTTCTTT.

V is TRBV7-8 and J is TRBJ1-1; D gene unclear. The CDR3 is 13 residues long. The ends were cut back, 10 bases at V and 3 bases at J, with 15 bases in the middle. Germline V gene lookup returns CDR1 SGHVS and CDR2 FQNEAQ. The CDR3 is CATSGWVDTEAFF. CDR3 bases: TGTGCCACCTCGGGTTGGGTAGACACTGAAGCTTTCTTT. Based on the CDR3 plus reference TRBV7-8 and TRBJ1-1, the full variable domain is GAGVSQSPRYKVAKRGQDVALRCDPISGHVSLFWYQQALGQGPEFLTYFQNEAQLDKSGLPSDRFFAERPEGSVSTLKIQRTQQEDSAVYLCATSGWVDTEAFFGQGTRLTVV.

The rearrangement uses TRBV6-5 and TRBJ2-7; D gene unclear. Per the germline V gene, CDR1 is MNHEY and CDR2 is SVGAGI. Deletions cut 5 bases from V and 5 bases from J, with 19 bases between. The CDR3 contains 15 residues. The CDR3 is CASSLAGKTQDEQYF. For the CDR3, the DNA is TGTGCCAGCAGTCTGGCAGGTAAGACCCAAGACGAGCAGTACTTC.

The J gene is TRBJ2-7, the V gene TRBV29-1; 10 bases line up with TRBD1. CDR3 length: 14 amino acids. V was pared by 6 bases and J by 5 bases, with 10 bases of the junction left unmatched. CDR1 is SQVTM and CDR2 is ANQGSEA in the germline V gene. The CDR3 spells CSVKVGTGAHEQYF. The CDR3 DNA reads TGCAGCGTCAAGGTCGGGACAGGGGCCCACGAGCAGTACTTC.

The J gene is TRBJ2-1, the V gene TRBV7-9; no definite D call. The V gene's germline CDR1 is SEHNR and CDR2 FQNEAQ (reference sequence). The CDR3 consists of 14 residues. Trimming pared 1 base from V and 3 bases from J, leaving 7 bases between. The CDR3 reads CASSLVEDYNEQFF. CDR3 DNA: TGTGCCAGCAGCTTAGTAGAAGACTACAATGAGCAGTTCTTC.

V is TRBV3-1 (or the pseudogene TRBV3-2) and J is TRBJ2-7; TRBD1 aligns across 10 bases. The CDR3 contains 15 residues. Trimming removed 4 bases from V and 3 bases from J; junction bases left unmatched: 6. Per the germline V gene, CDR1 is LGHDT and CDR2 is YNNKEL (reference sequence). The CDR3 nucleotides read TGTGCCAGCAGCCCTCGACAGGGGGCTGTCTACGAGCAGTACTTC. Translating gives CASSPRQGAVYEQYF.

This rearrangement joins TRBV3-1 (or the pseudogene TRBV3-2) to TRBJ1-1; perhaps TRBD1 as D (5 bases). Germline V gene lookup returns CDR1 LGHDT and CDR2 YNNKEL (reference sequence). The CDR3 has 14 amino acids. Trimming removed 1 base at V and 2 bases at J, with 8 bases between. The CDR3 here is CASSQGTTNTEAFF. The CDR3 DNA is TGTGCCAGCAGCCAAGGGACAACCAACACTGAAGCTTTCTTT.

J is TRBJ2-1 and V is TRBV6-5, with a possible D match to TRBD1 (5 bases). Trimming shortened V by 10 bases and J by 5 bases, and 15 bases separated the two germline ends. This CDR3 is built from 13 residues. Germline V gene data show CDR1 as MNHEY and CDR2 as SVGAGI. This chain's CDR3 is CATRQPPDNEQFF. The CDR3 coding sequence is TGTGCCACGCGACAGCCCCCCGACAATGAGCAGTTCTTC.

This chain uses TRBV2 with TRBJ1-3; 9 bases are a match to TRBD1. J lost 3 bases, V lost 8 bases, and 8 bases had no gene match. The CDR3 consists of 15 residues. Germline CDR1 and CDR2: SNHLY and FYNNEI. Written as DNA, the CDR3 is TGTGCCAGCGATTCGGGACAGGGAAATGGAAACACCATATATTTT. The encoded protein is CASDSGQGNGNTIYF.

The rearrangement uses TRBV2 and TRBJ1-2; 9 positions agree with TRBD1. CDR3 length: 13 residues. Trimming at V came to 6 bases and at J to 10 bases, leaving 9 bases not matched to a gene. Germline CDR1 reads SNHLY; CDR2 reads FYNNEI. CDR3 residues: CASSPGQGRSYTF. The CDR3 DNA reads as TGTGCCAGCAGCCCCGGACAGGGGCGCTCCTACACCTTC.

The chain combines TRBV19 with TRBJ2-3, with 9 bases identical to TRBD2. CDR3 length: 15 amino acids. V lost 4 bases and J lost 1; bases outside the gene matches: 3. Germline lookup yields CDR1 LNHDA and CDR2 SQIVND (reference sequence). CDR3 residues: CASSTGGGGTDTQYF. The CDR3 region has the DNA TGTGCCAGTAGTACGGGCGGGGGGGGCACAGATACGCAGTATTTT.

This sequence joins TRBV19 and TRBJ2-3; 9 nucleotides line up with TRBD2. This CDR3 is 16 amino acids long. The J segment lost 4 bases and the V segment lost 2 bases, leaving 7 bases of the junction unmatched. CDR1 LNHDA and CDR2 SQIVND come from the germline V gene (reference sequence). The CDR3 loop reads CASSISSGGVADTQYF. The CDR3 region has the DNA TGTGCCAGTAGTATAAGTAGCGGGGGTGTAGCAGATACGCAGTATTTT. The variable domain in full, with the rest retrieved from reference TRBV19 and TRBJ2-3, is DGGITQSPKYLFRKEGQNVTLSCEQNLNHDAMYWYRQDPGQGLRLIYYSQIVNDFQKGDIAEGYSVSREKKESFPLTVTSAQKNPTAFYLCASSISSGGVADTQYFGPGTRLTVL.

This rearrangement joins TRBV7-3 to TRBJ2-7, with D maybe TRBD2 (5 bases). Deletions cut 1 base from V and 0 bases from J, with 10 bases between. The CDR3 has 15 amino acids. Germline-derived CDR1 and CDR2 are SGHTA and FQGTGA. The chain's CDR3 is CASSLNPGDSYEQYF. The CDR3 coding sequence is TGTGCCAGCAGCTTAAATCCCGGGGACTCCTACGAGCAGTACTTC.